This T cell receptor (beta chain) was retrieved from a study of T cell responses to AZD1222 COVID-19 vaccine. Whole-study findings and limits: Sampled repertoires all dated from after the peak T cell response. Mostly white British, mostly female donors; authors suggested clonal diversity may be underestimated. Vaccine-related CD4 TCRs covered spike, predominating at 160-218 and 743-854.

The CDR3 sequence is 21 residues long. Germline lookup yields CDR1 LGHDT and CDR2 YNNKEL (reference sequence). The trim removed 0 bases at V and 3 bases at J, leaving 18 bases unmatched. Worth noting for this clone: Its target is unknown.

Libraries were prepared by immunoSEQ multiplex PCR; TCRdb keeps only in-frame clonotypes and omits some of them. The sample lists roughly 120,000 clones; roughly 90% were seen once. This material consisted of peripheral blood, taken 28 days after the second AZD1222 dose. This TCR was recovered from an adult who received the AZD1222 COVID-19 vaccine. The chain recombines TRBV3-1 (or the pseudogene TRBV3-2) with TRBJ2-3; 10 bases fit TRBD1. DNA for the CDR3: TGTGCCAGCAGCCAAGATATAGCGGGACAGGGGACCAACGCGCCAACAGATACGCAGTATTTT. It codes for CASSQDIAGQGTNAPTDTQYF.